The clone carrying this T cell receptor (beta chain) was detected only a few times. The entry originates in a study of response to subunit inactivated influenza vaccine. The length of the CDR3 is 17 residues. Germline loops: CDR1 SGHTA, CDR2 FQGTGA. The junction had 10 bases not matched to a gene; V was cut back by 5 bases and J by 5 bases. In TCRdb, the RT-PCR reads were re-called with MiXCR into one record per CDR3 protein. The data hold more than 500,000 distinct CDR3 sequences, with 11% observed a single time. In addition, the sample was reused for a study of T cells expressing NK-cell markers. That study adds: Template switching by 5'RACE with UMIs generated the TCR beta cDNA. It was from sorted CD3+CD56+NKG2C+, CD3+CD56+NKG2C- and CD3+CD56-NKG2C+ T cells that TCR beta repertoires came. One of eight sequenced donors was HCMV-seronegative; the other seven were seropositive. In five to seven donors, dominant CD3+CD56+NKG2C+ clonotypes ranked among the top 10 CD8+ clonotypes.

The source is a man aged 50 to 60 who received an inactivated influenza vaccine. The chain joins TRBV7-3 to TRBJ2-1; 12 bases agree with TRBD2. Sequencing was performed on PBMCs from blood, taken on the day of vaccination. This chain's CDR3 is CASSPKTSGSWDNEQFF. The CDR3 bases are TGTGCCAGCAGCCCCAAGACTAGCGGGAGTTGGGACAATGAGCAGTTCTTC.